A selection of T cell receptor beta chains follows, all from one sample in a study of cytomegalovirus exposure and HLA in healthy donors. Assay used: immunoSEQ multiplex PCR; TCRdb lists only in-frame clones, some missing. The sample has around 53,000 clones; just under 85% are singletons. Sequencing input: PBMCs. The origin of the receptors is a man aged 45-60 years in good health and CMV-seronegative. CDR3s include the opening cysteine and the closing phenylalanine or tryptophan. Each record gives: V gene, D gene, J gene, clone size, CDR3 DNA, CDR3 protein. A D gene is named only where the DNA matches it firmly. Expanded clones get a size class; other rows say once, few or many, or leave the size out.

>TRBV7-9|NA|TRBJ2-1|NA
TGTGCCAGCAGCACCCCCCGGAGGAATGAGCAGTTCTTC
CASSTPRRNEQFF
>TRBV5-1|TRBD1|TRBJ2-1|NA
TGCGCCAGCAGCTTAGGACAGGGGGCTCCCAATGAGCAGTTCTTC
CASSLGQGAPNEQFF
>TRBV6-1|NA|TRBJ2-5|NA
TGTGCCAGCAGGGAGGGGGGGGAGACCCAGTACTTC
CASREGGETQYF
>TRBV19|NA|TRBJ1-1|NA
TGTGCCAGTAGCCTGTGGGGCGGGAACACTGAAGCTTTCTTT
CASSLWGGNTEAFF
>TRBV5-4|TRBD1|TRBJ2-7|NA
TGTGCCAGCACCCCAGGGGGTACTCCGAAGGAGCAGTACTTC
CASTPGGTPKEQYF
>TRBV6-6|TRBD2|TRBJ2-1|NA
TGTGCCAGCAGGACGGGACTAGCAACCAATGAGCAGTTCTTC
CASRTGLATNEQFF
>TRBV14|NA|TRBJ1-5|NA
TGTGCCAGCAGCCAAGACAGGGGCAATCAGCCCCAGCATTTT
CASSQDRGNQPQHF
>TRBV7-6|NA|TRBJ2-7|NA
TGTGCCAGCAGCTTAACACAGGGTTTCCACGAGCAGTACTTC
CASSLTQGFHEQYF
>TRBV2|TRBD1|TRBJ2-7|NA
TGTGCCAGCAGTGGGAGACCACCGGGACAGGGTCGTTGGAGAACCTACGAGCAGTACTTC
CASSGRPPGQGRWRTYEQYF
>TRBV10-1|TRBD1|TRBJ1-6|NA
TGCGCCAGCAATCTGACGGACAGGGATAATTCACCCCTCCACTTT
CASNLTDRDNSPLHF
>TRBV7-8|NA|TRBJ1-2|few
TGTGCCAGCAGCCCAGGGAGGGTGGGAAAAAACTATGGCTACACCTTC
CASSPGRVGKNYGYTF
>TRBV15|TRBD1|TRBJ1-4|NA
TGTGCCACCAGCAGAGTACGGATCGGGACAGGGGGCGGTTATGAAAAACTGTTTTTT
CATSRVRIGTGGGYEKLFF
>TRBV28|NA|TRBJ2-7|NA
TGTGCCAGCAGTTTAGGGCAGACCTCCTACGAGCAGTACTTC
CASSLGQTSYEQYF
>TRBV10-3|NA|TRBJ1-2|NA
TGTGCCATCAGTGAGTCTCAGAGACTGAACTATGGCTACACCTTC
CAISESQRLNYGYTF
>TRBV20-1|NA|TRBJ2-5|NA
TGCAGTGCGCTCCGGGCGGGGGCAGAGTACTTC
CSALRAGAEYF
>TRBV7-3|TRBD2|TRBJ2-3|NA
TGTGCCAGCAGCTTAGGGACTAGACCAGATACGCAGTATTTT
CASSLGTRPDTQYF
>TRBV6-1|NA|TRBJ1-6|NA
TGTGCCAGCAGTGAGGCCGTACGGGGGACACCCCTCCACTTT
CASSEAVRGTPLHF
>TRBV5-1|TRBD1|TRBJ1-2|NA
TGCGCCAGCAGCAGAACAGGGGGCTGGAACTATGGCTACACCTTC
CASSRTGGWNYGYTF
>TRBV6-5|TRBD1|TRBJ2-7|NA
TGTGCCAGCAGTTACCCTAGACAGGGGGCTATCCACGAGCAGTACTTC
CASSYPRQGAIHEQYF
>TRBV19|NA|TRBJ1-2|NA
TGTGCCAGTAGTGTAGCGTATGGCTACACCTTC
CASSVAYGYTF
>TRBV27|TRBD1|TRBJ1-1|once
TGTGCCAGCAGTTGGGGACAGGGGACTATTAACACTGAAGCTTTCTTT
CASSWGQGTINTEAFF
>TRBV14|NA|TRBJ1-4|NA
TGTGCCAGCAGCCGTAGACAGAATGAAAAACTGTTTTTT
CASSRRQNEKLFF
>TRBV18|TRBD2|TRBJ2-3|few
TGTGCCAGCTCTCCAGTGTCCCGGGGGCTAGCGGGGAAACAACCCGGTGATACGCAGTATTTT
CASSPVSRGLAGKQPGDTQYF
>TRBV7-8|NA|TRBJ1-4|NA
TGTGCCAGCAGCTTACTCCCGGGGACACCAGAAAAACTGTTTTTT
CASSLLPGTPEKLFF
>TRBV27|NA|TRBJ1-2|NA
TGTGCCAGCAGCAAGACAGACAATCCCCTATCTAACTATGGCTACACCTTC
CASSKTDNPLSNYGYTF
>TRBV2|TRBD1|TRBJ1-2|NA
TGTGCCAGCAGTGTTGCCGGCCAACAGGGGACTGGCTACACCTTC
CASSVAGQQGTGYTF
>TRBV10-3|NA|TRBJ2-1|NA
TGTGCCACTACCCCCTGGGGCGGATACAATGAGCAGTTCTTC
CATTPWGGYNEQFF
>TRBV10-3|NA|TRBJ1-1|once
TGTGCCATCAGTGAGTCGGCCAGGGCGAACACTGAAGCTTTCTTT
CAISESARANTEAFF
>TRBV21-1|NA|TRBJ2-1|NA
TGTGCCAGCAGCGCGGGACAGGACGGTGAGCAGTTCTTC
CASSAGQDGEQFF
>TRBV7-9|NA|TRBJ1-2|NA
TGTGCCAGCAGCTCCTCCCCGGGGAGAGACTATGGCTACACCTTC
CASSSSPGRDYGYTF
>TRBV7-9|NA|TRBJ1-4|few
TGTGCCAGCAGCCCGCGGAAGGCTTTTGAAAAACTGTTTTTT
CASSPRKAFEKLFF
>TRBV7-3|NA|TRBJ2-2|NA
TGTGCCAGCAGCCCCGACAGTGATACCGGGGAGCTGTTTTTT
CASSPDSDTGELFF
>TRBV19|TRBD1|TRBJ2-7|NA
TGTGCCAGTAGCGATTCCGGGACAGGGGACGCCTACGAGCAGTACTTC
CASSDSGTGDAYEQYF
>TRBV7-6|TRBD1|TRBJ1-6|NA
TGTGCCAGCAGCCCGACAGGGAAAAATTCACCCCTCCACTTT
CASSPTGKNSPLHF
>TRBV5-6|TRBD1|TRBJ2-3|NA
TGTGCCAGCAGGCCGCCAGGGACAGGGGCCCCCTATACGCAGTATTTT
CASRPPGTGAPYTQYF
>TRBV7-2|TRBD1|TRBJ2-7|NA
TGTGCCAGCAGCACCGGGACAGCACCCTACGAGCAGTACTTC
CASSTGTAPYEQYF
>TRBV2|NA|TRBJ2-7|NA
TGTGCCAGCAGTCTCGGGTCGTCCTACGAGCAGTACTTC
CASSLGSSYEQYF
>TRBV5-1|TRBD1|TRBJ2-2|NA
TGCGCCAGCAGCTTGGAGACAGGGATGAACACCGGGGAGCTGTTTTTT
CASSLETGMNTGELFF
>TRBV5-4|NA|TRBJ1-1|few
TGTGCCAGCAGCTTAACAGGGAGCACTGAAGCTTTCTTT
CASSLTGSTEAFF
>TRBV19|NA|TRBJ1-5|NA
TGTGCCAGTAGTATGGAGGGGACGGGACAGCCCCAGCATTTT
CASSMEGTGQPQHF
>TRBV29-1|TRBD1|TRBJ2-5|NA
TGCAGCGTTAGACAGGGGCAGACCCAGTACTTC
CSVRQGQTQYF
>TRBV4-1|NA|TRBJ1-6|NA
TGCGCCAGCAGCCAAGTCTGGGGGCCTTCTAATAATTCACCCCTCCACTTT
CASSQVWGPSNNSPLHF
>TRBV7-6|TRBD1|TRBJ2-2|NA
TGTGCCAGCAGACCGACAGGGCCAATCACGGTCGCCGGGGAGCTGTTTTTT
CASRPTGPITVAGELFF
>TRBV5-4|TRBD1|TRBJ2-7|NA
TGTGCCAGCAGCTTGGGGCAGGGGGTCGGCGAGCAGTACTTC
CASSLGQGVGEQYF
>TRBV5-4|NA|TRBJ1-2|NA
TGTGCCAGCAGCTTTGCTCCGGGGGGCTATGGCTACACCTTC
CASSFAPGGYGYTF